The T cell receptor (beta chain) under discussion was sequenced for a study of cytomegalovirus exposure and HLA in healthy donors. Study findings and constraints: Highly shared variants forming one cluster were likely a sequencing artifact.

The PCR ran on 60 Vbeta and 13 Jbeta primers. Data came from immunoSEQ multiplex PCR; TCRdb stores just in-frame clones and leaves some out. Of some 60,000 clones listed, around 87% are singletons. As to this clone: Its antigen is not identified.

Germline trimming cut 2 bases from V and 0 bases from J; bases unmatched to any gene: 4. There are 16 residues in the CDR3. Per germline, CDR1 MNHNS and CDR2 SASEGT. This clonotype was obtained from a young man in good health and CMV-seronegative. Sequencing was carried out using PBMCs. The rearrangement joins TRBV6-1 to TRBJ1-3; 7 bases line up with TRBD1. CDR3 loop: CASSEHRQGSGNTIYF. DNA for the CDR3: TGTGCCAGCAGTGAACATAGACAGGGCTCTGGAAACACCATATATTTT.